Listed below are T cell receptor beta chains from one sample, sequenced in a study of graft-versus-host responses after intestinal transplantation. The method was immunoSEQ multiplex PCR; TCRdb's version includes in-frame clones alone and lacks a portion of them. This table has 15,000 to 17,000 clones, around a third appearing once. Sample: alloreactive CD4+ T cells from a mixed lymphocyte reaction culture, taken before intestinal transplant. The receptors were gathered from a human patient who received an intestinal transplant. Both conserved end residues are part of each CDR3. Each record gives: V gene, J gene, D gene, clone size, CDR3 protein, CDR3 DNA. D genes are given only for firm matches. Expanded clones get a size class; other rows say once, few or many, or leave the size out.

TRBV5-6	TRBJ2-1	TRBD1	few	CASSFRPGQGVLNEQFF	TGTGCCAGCAGCTTCAGGCCCGGACAGGGTGTCCTCAATGAGCAGTTCTTC
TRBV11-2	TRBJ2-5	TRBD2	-	CASSPRLAGGRETQYF	TGTGCCAGCAGCCCAAGACTAGCGGGGGGGCGGGAGACCCAGTACTTC
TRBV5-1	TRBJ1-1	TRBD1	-	CASSLTGGGRITEAFF	TGCGCCAGCAGCTTGACAGGGGGCGGCCGTATCACTGAAGCTTTCTTT
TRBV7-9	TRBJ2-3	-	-	CASSLKRGRQGSTDTQYF	TGTGCCAGCAGCTTAAAACGTGGACGGCAGGGAAGTACAGATACGCAGTATTTT
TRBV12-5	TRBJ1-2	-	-	CASGPITGTRGYTF	TGTGCTAGTGGTCCGATAACAGGAACCAGAGGCTACACCTTC
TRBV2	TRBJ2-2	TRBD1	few	CASRDQGAGELFF	TGTGCCAGCAGGGACCAGGGGGCCGGGGAGCTGTTTTTT
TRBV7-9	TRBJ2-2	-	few	CASSLGGGAFGELFF	TGTGCCAGCAGCTTAGGAGGGGGAGCCTTCGGGGAGCTGTTTTTT
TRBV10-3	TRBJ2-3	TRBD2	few	CAISDYWAGDDADTQYF	TGTGCCATCAGTGACTATTGGGCGGGGGACGATGCAGATACGCAGTATTTT
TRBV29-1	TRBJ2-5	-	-	CSVLGTFQETQYF	TGCAGCGTTCTAGGGACCTTCCAAGAGACCCAGTACTTC
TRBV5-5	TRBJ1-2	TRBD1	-	CASSSWTGKNYGYTF	TGTGCCAGCAGCTCCTGGACAGGAAAAAACTATGGCTACACCTTC
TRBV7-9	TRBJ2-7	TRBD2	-	CASSLGSGTTEQYF	TGTGCCAGCAGCTTAGGATCCGGGACTACGGAGCAGTACTTC
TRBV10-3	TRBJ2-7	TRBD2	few	CASQRTSGNHEQYF	TGTGCCAGCCAAAGGACTAGCGGGAACCACGAGCAGTACTTC
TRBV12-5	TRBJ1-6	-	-	CASGLGSYNSPLHF	TGTGCTAGTGGTTTGGGGTCCTATAATTCACCCCTCCACTTT
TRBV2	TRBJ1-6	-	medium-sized	CASREQGRNSPLHF	TGTGCCAGCAGGGAACAGGGTAGAAATTCACCCCTCCACTTT
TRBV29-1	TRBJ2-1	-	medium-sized	CSVDNPDWYNEQFF	TGCAGCGTTGATAACCCGGACTGGTACAATGAGCAGTTCTTC
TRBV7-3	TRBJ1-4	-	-	CASSLPPEKLFF	TGTGCCAGCAGCTTACCCCCAGAAAAACTGTTTTTT
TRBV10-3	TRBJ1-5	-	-	CAISESISGAGQPQHF	TGTGCCATCAGTGAGTCAATTTCAGGGGCCGGGCAGCCCCAGCATTTT
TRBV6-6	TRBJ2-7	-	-	CASSRGPSGEQYF	TGTGCCAGCAGCCGGGGTCCATCTGGTGAGCAGTACTTC
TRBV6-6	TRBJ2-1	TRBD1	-	CASSYFRQGQNEQFF	TGTGCCAGCAGTTACTTCCGACAGGGGCAGAATGAGCAGTTCTTC
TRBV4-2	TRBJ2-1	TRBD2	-	CASSQDSSGSSYNEQFF	TGTGCCAGCAGCCAAGATTCTAGCGGGAGCTCCTACAATGAGCAGTTCTTC
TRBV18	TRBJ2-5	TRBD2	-	CASSPLAGETQYF	TGTGCCAGCTCACCACTAGCGGGAGAGACCCAGTACTTC
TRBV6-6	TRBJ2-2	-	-	CASSYSFSRTGELFF	TGTGCCAGCAGTTACTCGTTCTCCCGCACCGGGGAGCTGTTTTTT